The 24 T cell receptor beta chains reported below all come from one sample, sequenced in a study of shared T cell receptors in the human thymus. The repertoire was sequenced with immunoSEQ multiplex PCR; TCRdb's copy has only in-frame clones and lacks some. The sample contains approximately 760,000 clones, roughly 88% of which appear only once. The same sample was also studied in work on human thymus T cells.

Input material: thymocytes. These receptors all stem from a girl in the first two years of life with a congenital heart defect.

CDR3 nucleotides: TGTGCCAGCAGTGAGTCTACTAGCGGGGGGGCATATGAGCAGTTCTTC. It yields the protein CASSESTSGGAYEQFF. The J gene is TRBJ2-1, the V gene TRBV6-4, with 13 bases aligning to TRBD2. The CDR3 loop spans 16 amino acids. V shed 3 bases and J 8 bases; nucleotides not matched to a gene: 7. From germline, CDR1 is MRHNA and CDR2 SNTAGT.

This clone was seen a single time. The chain employs TRBV6-1 and TRBJ1-1; tentatively, D is TRBD1 (5 bases). Germline V gene sequence: CDR1 MNHNS, CDR2 SASEGT. Trimming left V 4 bases short and J 0 bases short, with 9 bases between. The CDR3 is 14 amino acids. CDR3 sequence (DNA): TGTGCCAGCAGTGGGTCGGGGGTGAACACTGAAGCTTTCTTT. Translating gives CASSGSGVNTEAFF.

The genes are TRBV10-3 and TRBJ1-3; D is unclear. Trimming left V 3 bases short and J 8 bases short, with 11 bases between. The CDR3 has 13 residues. The germline V gene encodes CDR1 ENHRY and CDR2 SYGVKD. CDR3 DNA: TGTGCCATCAGTGACTCCGAGGGCTACACCATATATTTT. Amino acid sequence: CAISDSEGYTIYF.

The chain is built from TRBV4-1 and TRBJ2-3, with D possibly TRBD2 on 5 matching bases. The CDR3 totals 15 residues. The V gene lost 4 bases and the J gene lost 0 bases, with 11 bases spanning the gap. The germline CDR1 and CDR2 sequences are MGHRA and YSYEKL. The CDR3 DNA sequence: TGCGCCAGCAGCCCGCCGGGGATGAGCACAGATACGCAGTATTTT. This encodes CASSPPGMSTDTQYF.

As DNA, the CDR3 is TGTGCCAGCACACAGAGCAGGGAAAGGGAAGCTTTCTTT. Translating it yields CASTQSREREAFF. The chain recombines TRBV28 with TRBJ1-1, with D maybe TRBD1 (5 bases). The V gene's germline CDR1 is MDHEN and CDR2 SYDVKM. The CDR3 totals 13 residues. Between the trimmed V and J ends, which lost 7 bases and 8 bases, there was a span of 17 bases. The full variable domain, with the rest looked up from reference TRBV28 and TRBJ1-1, is DVKVTQSSRYLVKRTGEKVFLECVQDMDHENMFWYRQDPGLGLRLIYFSYDVKMKEKGDIPEGYSVSREKKERFSLILESASTNQTSMYLCASTQSREREAFFGQGTRLTVV.

The chain uses TRBV5-6 and TRBJ1-5; tentatively, D is TRBD1 (6 bases). V was shortened by 0 bases and J by 2 bases, with 12 bases between the two germline ends. The V gene's germline CDR1 is SGHDT and CDR2 YYEEEE. CDR3 length: 16 amino acids. The CDR3 loop is CASSLEGGKGNQPQHF. In DNA form, the CDR3 reads TGTGCCAGCAGCTTGGAGGGGGGGAAGGGCAATCAGCCCCAGCATTTT. The full variable domain, rest sourced from reference TRBV5-6 and TRBJ1-5, is DAGVTQSPTHLIKTRGQQVTLRCSPKSGHDTVSWYQQALGQGPQFIFQYYEEEERQRGNFPDRFSGHQFPNYSSELNVNALLLGDSALYLCASSLEGGKGNQPQHFGDGTRLSIL.

In this sample, this clone turned up once. The CDR3 here is CASSLGRTYTGELFF. The CDR3, as DNA: TGTGCCAGCAGCTTGGGCCGAACTTACACCGGGGAGCTGTTTTTT. V gene TRBV5-8 combines with J gene TRBJ2-2; unclear D gene. Germline V gene lookup returns CDR1 SGHTS and CDR2 YDEGEE. V lost 0 bases to trimming and J lost 3 bases, with 9 bases between them. The CDR3 consists of 15 residues. Using reference TRBV5-8 and TRBJ2-2 for the parts outside the CDR3, the full variable domain is EAGVTQSPTHLIKTRGQQATLRCSPISGHTSVYWYQQALGLGLQFLLWYDEGEERNRGNFPPRFSGRQFPNYSSELNVNALELEDSALYLCASSLGRTYTGELFFGEGSRLTVL.

The chain combines TRBV6-1 with TRBJ1-2; D is unclear. Germline lookup yields CDR1 MNHNS and CDR2 SASEGT. The ends were cut back, 5 bases at V and 1 base at J, with 11 bases in the middle. CDR3 length: 14 amino acids. CDR3 DNA sequence: TGTGCCAGCAGTTCTCCACTTCTTAACTATGGCTACACCTTC. Translated, it gives CASSSPLLNYGYTF.

The V gene is TRBV2, the J gene TRBJ2-4; 10 positions match TRBD1. CDR1 is SNHLY and CDR2 is FYNNEI in the germline V gene. V was pared by 4 bases and J by 5 bases, with 8 bases of the junction left unmatched. This CDR3 region has 16 residues. Here the CDR3 reads CASSARQGAVENIQYF. The DNA of the CDR3 is TGTGCCAGCAGTGCTAGACAGGGGGCGGTGGAAAACATTCAGTACTTC.

J is TRBJ2-7 and V is TRBV14, with D possibly matching TRBD2 (6 bases). This CDR3 comprises 15 residues. V dropped 0 bases and J dropped 2 bases, with 11 bases sitting between them. From germline, CDR1 is SGHDN and CDR2 FVKESK. For the CDR3, the DNA is TGTGCCAGCAGCCAAGATAGGAGGGTGCCCTACGAGCAGTACTTC. This translates into CASSQDRRVPYEQYF.

The V call is TRBV4-2, the J call TRBJ2-1; 10 bases agree with TRBD2. V shed 0 bases, J shed 0 bases, and the junction held 14 bases outside the gene matches. Germline V gives CDR1 LGHNA, CDR2 YNFKEQ. The CDR3 length is 21 residues. The CDR3 DNA sequence: TGTGCCAGCAGCCAAGATCATAGCGGGGGGCCCTTGAAGAGCTCCTACAATGAGCAGTTCTTC. Translated, it gives CASSQDHSGGPLKSSYNEQFF.

The rearrangement links TRBV29-1 to TRBJ2-1; the match to TRBD1 covers 8 bases. V dropped 8 bases and J dropped 5; count of bases not matched to a gene: 8. This CDR3 region has 13 residues. The germline V gene has CDR1 SQVTM and CDR2 ANQGSEA. Here the CDR3 DNA reads TGCAGCTTCGGACAGGGTAGAAACAATGAGCAGTTCTTC. This encodes CSFGQGRNNEQFF.

This chain links TRBV11-2 with TRBJ2-7; D is possibly TRBD1 (8 bases). Trimming left V 6 bases short and J 6 bases short, with 30 bases between. Germline CDR1 and CDR2: SGHAT and FQNNGV. The CDR3 contains 18 residues. CDR3 coding DNA: TGTGCCAGCAGGGGACCGGACAGGGAGGGGTTCGAGGGCTGCGAGCAGTACTTC. Encoded protein: CASRGPDREGFEGCEQYF.

The chain is built from TRBV6-1 and TRBJ2-1; TRBD2 matches at 11 bases. The V gene's germline CDR1 is MNHNS and CDR2 SASEGT. There are 15 residues in the CDR3. The V segment lost 9 bases and the J segment 5 bases; nucleotides outside the gene matches: 9. The CDR3 DNA is TGTGCCAGTACGGGGTTGGGACTAGCGGACAATGAGCAGTTCTTC. It translates to CASTGLGLADNEQFF.

This clone was seen only once. The chain couples TRBV28 to TRBJ1-5; 7 positions agree with TRBD1. The junction had 13 bases not matched to a gene; V was cut back by 7 bases and J by 1 base. CDR1 MDHEN and CDR2 SYDVKM come from the germline V gene. The CDR3 totals 17 residues. CDR3 amino acids: CASTLGNSQGSNQPQHF. The DNA for the CDR3 is TGTGCCAGCACACTCGGGAACTCACAGGGGAGCAATCAGCCCCAGCATTTT.

The chain has TRBV6-5 and TRBJ1-1, with TRBD1 identical over 9 bases. Germline V gene sequence: CDR1 MNHEY, CDR2 SVGAGI. J lost 5 bases, V lost 2 bases, and 6 bases had no gene match. CDR3 length equals 15 residues. This chain's CDR3 is CASSYRTGARTEAFF. In nucleotides, the CDR3 is TGTGCCAGCAGTTACAGGACAGGGGCGAGGACTGAAGCTTTCTTT.

In its sample, this clone was seen once. The rearrangement joins TRBV4-1 to TRBJ1-2; 12 bases are shared with TRBD1. The V gene's germline CDR1 is MGHRA and CDR2 YSYEKL. The CDR3 has 21 amino acids. V lost 0 bases to trimming and J lost 3 bases; unmatched junction nucleotides: 17. The CDR3 region is CASSQEGYAPGQGARDYGYTF. CDR3 bases: TGCGCCAGCAGCCAAGAAGGTTATGCACCGGGACAGGGGGCTAGGGACTATGGCTACACCTTC.

The V call is TRBV29-1, the J call TRBJ2-5, with 7 bases matching TRBD1. The germline CDR1 and CDR2 sequences are SQVTM and ANQGSEA. Unmatched junction bases numbered 10, after V lost 3 bases and J lost 3 bases. The CDR3 runs 15 residues. The CDR3 DNA is TGCAGCGTTGATCCTGACAACAGGGGAAAAGAGACCCAGTACTTC. Translated: CSVDPDNRGKETQYF.

This clone is a singleton in its sample. The genes are TRBV15 and TRBJ1-2; D not resolved. The CDR3 totals 14 residues. Per germline, CDR1 LNHNV and CDR2 YYDKDF (reference sequence). Trimming shortened V by 0 bases and J by 6 bases, and 11 bases separated the two germline ends. The CDR3 bases are TGTGCCACCAGCAGAGAGGTGGGCACAGATGGCTACACCTTC. Translating it yields CATSREVGTDGYTF.

This chain connects TRBV28 to TRBJ2-1; TRBD1 matches at 8 bases. V gave up 8 bases and J gave up 7 bases; unmatched junction bases: 13. From germline, CDR1 is MDHEN and CDR2 SYDVKM. The CDR3 extends over 15 amino acids. Written as DNA, the CDR3 is TGTGCCAGCTGGACGCTTCAGGGGGCGAAGAATGAGCAGTTCTTC. Translating it yields CASWTLQGAKNEQFF.

V usage is TRBV27 and J usage is TRBJ2-7; a possible D gene is TRBD2 (5 bases). Germline CDR1 reads MNHEY; CDR2 reads SMNVEV (reference sequence). CDR3 length: 15 residues. V was trimmed by 5 bases and J by 1 base, leaving 15 bases between them. CDR3 nucleotides: TGTGCCAGCAGTCCTTCTTTAACTAGTTCCTACGAGCAGTACTTC. The encoded protein is CASSPSLTSSYEQYF.

This clone was seen more than once but under ten times. V usage is TRBV5-1 and J usage is TRBJ2-3, with 7 bases aligning to TRBD1. V was clipped by 3 bases and J by 0 bases; unmatched bases: 4. Germline V gene data show CDR1 as SGHRS and CDR2 as YFSETQ. The CDR3 runs to 15 residues. The CDR3 spells CASSCPRGSTDTQYF. The DNA for the CDR3 is TGCGCCAGCAGCTGTCCCAGGGGGAGCACAGATACGCAGTATTTT.

The chain links TRBV7-3 to TRBJ2-3, with TRBD2 matching over 12 bases. This CDR3 is 18 amino acids long. The germline gives CDR1 SGHTA, CDR2 FQGTGA. V dropped 2 bases and J dropped 2; count of bases not matched to a gene: 8. The CDR3 loop reads CASSLASSGGVNTDTQYF. The CDR3, as DNA: TGTGCCAGCAGCTTAGCGTCTAGCGGGGGGGTAAACACAGATACGCAGTATTTT.

The chain combines TRBV4-3 with TRBJ1-6, with 9 bases fitting TRBD1. The V gene's germline CDR1 is LGHNA and CDR2 YSLEER. After removal of 3 bases from V and 13 bases from J, the junction contained 19 bases not matched to a gene. This CDR3 region has 18 residues. The CDR3 DNA sequence: TGCGCCAGCAGCCATGGCGCCCCCGGACAGGGGAAATCGAGGCCCCTCCACTTT. This encodes CASSHGAPGQGKSRPLHF.